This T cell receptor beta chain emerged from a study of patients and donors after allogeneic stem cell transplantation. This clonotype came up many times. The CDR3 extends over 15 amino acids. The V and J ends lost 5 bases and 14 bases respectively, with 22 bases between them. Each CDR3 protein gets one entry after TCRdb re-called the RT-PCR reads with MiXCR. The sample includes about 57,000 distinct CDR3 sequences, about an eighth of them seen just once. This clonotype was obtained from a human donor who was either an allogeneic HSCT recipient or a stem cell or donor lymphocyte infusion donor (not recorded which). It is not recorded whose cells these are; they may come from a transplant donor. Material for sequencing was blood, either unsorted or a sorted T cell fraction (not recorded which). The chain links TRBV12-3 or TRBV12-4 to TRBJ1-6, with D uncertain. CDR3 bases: TGTGCCAGCAGTCTTTCCGACCCGCCTTACGGGTCCCTCCACTTT. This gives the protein CASSLSDPPYGSLHF.